This passage covers 6 T cell receptor beta chains from one sample sequenced in a study of T cells after yellow fever vaccination. From the 5' RACE reads, TCRdb called clonotypes with MiXCR, one entry per CDR3 protein. The data show approximately 47,000 distinct CDR3 sequences, about 6.3% seen once. Sample: PBMCs, either bulk or a sorted T-cell subset (CD4+, CD8+, memory, or dextramer-sorted; not recorded which), taken 45 days after the yellow fever booster vaccination. The receptors were gathered from a man between 25 and 39 years old who received the YFV17D yellow fever vaccine.

This clonotype was seen many times. The gene calls are TRBV6-4 and TRBJ2-5; the D gene is possibly TRBD2 (6 bases). V lost 6 bases and J lost 5, with 19 bases in between. The germline gives CDR1 MRHNA, CDR2 SNTAGT. This CDR3 is 15 amino acids long. CDR3 DNA sequence: TGTGCCAGCAGCCCCTCAGAGGGAGGAGCCGAGACCCAGTACTTC. Its protein is CASSPSEGGAETQYF.

J is TRBJ2-7 and V is TRBV20-1; perhaps TRBD1 as D (6 bases). This CDR3 is 14 amino acids long. In germline, CDR1 is DFQATT, CDR2 SNEGSKA (reference sequence). Trimming shortened V by 5 bases and J by 5 bases, and 19 bases separated the two germline ends. In nucleotides, the CDR3 is TGCAGTGCTTCCCCCCAGGGGAAACGAGACGAGCAGTACTTC. Protein sequence: CSASPQGKRDEQYF.

The rearrangement uses TRBV5-1 and TRBJ1-5, with 8 bases matching TRBD1. The germline V gene has CDR1 SGHRS and CDR2 YFSETQ. This CDR3 has 13 residues. J lost 5 bases, V lost 4 bases, and 2 bases had no gene match. The CDR3 DNA reads as TGCGCCAGCAGCGTGGACAGGGATCAGCCCCAGCATTTT. It is translated as CASSVDRDQPQHF.

In its sample, this clonotype was seen many times. The junction shows a germline mismatch at one end, possibly a read error. V usage is TRBV7-7 and J usage is TRBJ2-1; 11 bases are shared with TRBD1. In germline, CDR1 is SSHAT, CDR2 FNYEAQ (reference sequence). The CDR3 extends over 15 amino acids. The CDR3 DNA follows: TGTGCTAGCAGCTCCGGACAGGGGGCGTTACATGAGCAGTTCTTC. The encoded protein is CASSSGQGALHEQFF.

The table lists this clonotype with many counts. This rearrangement joins TRBV20-1 to TRBJ1-2, with 9 bases fitting TRBD1. Germline lookup yields CDR1 DFQATT and CDR2 SNEGSKA (reference sequence). V was clipped by 8 bases and J by 1 base; unmatched bases: 5. The CDR3 sequence is 13 residues long. CDR3 nucleotide sequence: TGCAGTACCCGGGACAGGGATAACTATGGCTACACCTTC. Its protein product is CSTRDRDNYGYTF.

In its sample, this clonotype was seen many times. The chain is built from TRBV29-1 and TRBJ2-7; 11 nucleotides align to TRBD2. The CDR3 loop spans 15 amino acids. Germline values: CDR1 SQVTM, CDR2 ANQGSEA. CDR3 protein: CRAGTSGPNGGEQYF. CDR3 nucleotide sequence: TGCAGAGCCGGGACTAGCGGACCGAACGGCGGCGAGCAGTACTTC.